This entry describes one T cell receptor (beta chain). The sample belongs to a study of control samples from healthy donors and cancer patients. Libraries were prepared by immunoSEQ multiplex PCR; TCRdb keeps only in-frame clonotypes and omits some of them. Of approximately 100,000 clones listed, approximately 90% are singletons. The CDR3 length is 10 residues. This clonotype was sampled from a young man in good health. This rearrangement joins TRBV12-3 or TRBV12-4 to TRBJ2-7; D is unclear. Sequenced input: blood. The CDR3 region has the DNA TGTGCCAGCAGTTTGATCCCCATGGAGGTC. Its protein product is CASSLIPMEV.